The 10 T cell receptor delta chains in this list originate from one sample, sequenced in a study of gamma-delta T cells after stem cell transplantation. TCRdb called clones from the RT-PCR reads again using CATT. In the table there are about 2,200 delta-chain clones, approximately 3% of which are singletons. The sequencing input was gamma-delta T cells. The source of these receptors is a human donor. It is not recorded whose cells these are; they may come from a transplant donor.

By its share, this clone is medium-sized. The rearrangement links TRDV2 to TRDJ1, with TRDD3 matching 10 bases. Per germline, CDR1 GEAIGNYY and CDR2 EKD. V shed 1 base, J shed 4 bases, and the junction held 2 bases outside the gene matches. There are 14 residues in the CDR3. The CDR3 DNA reads TGTGCCTGTGACACTCTGGGGGATAGCGATAAACTCATCTTT. Translated: CACDTLGDSDKLIF.

Notes on this clone: A read error is likely here: a far larger clone is one base away. This rearrangement joins TRDV1 to TRDJ1; D ambiguous. The CDR3 is 22 residues long. Germline CDR1 is TSWWSYY and CDR2 is QGS. Trimming stripped 3 bases from V and 0 bases from J, with 32 bases between. The CDR3 is CALGDLRLVWFGTPDYTDKLIF. The CDR3 coding sequence is TGTGCTCTTGGGGACTTACGGCTGGTTTGGTTTGGCACTCCCGACTACACCGATAAACTCATCTTT.

This clone is medium-sized by share. V and J are TRDV1 and TRDJ1; maybe TRDD2 (6 bases). CDR3 length equals 17 residues. Looked up from germline, CDR1 is TSWWSYY and CDR2 is QGS. V was shortened by 4 bases and J by 7 bases, with 25 bases between the two germline ends. The CDR3, as DNA: TGTGCTCTTGGGGCCCACTTCCTTTGGTACCTAACTGGTAAACTCATCTTT. This encodes CALGAHFLWYLTGKLIF.

By its share, this clone is medium-sized. The chain carries TRDV3 and TRDJ1; 11 nucleotides match TRDD3. This CDR3 has 16 amino acids. CDR1 TVYSNPD and CDR2 GDNSRS come from the germline V gene (reference sequence). V shed 4 bases, J shed 2 bases, and the junction held 12 bases outside the gene matches. Here the CDR3 DNA reads TGTGCCTCCAGCGTGGGGCTGGGGGATACAACCGATAAACTCATCTTT. It specifies CASSVGLGDTTDKLIF.

The chain links TRDV2 to TRDJ1; 13 bases match TRDD3. The germline gives CDR1 GEAIGNYY, CDR2 EKD. The CDR3 consists of 21 residues. V lost 0 bases, J lost 2 bases, and 17 bases stayed unmatched. Written as DNA, the CDR3 is TGTGCCTGTGACACCGTATCTACTCACGCACTGGGGGATACGAAGACCGATAAACTCATCTTT. It encodes CACDTVSTHALGDTKTDKLIF.

The V and J genes are TRDV2 and TRDJ3; 8 bases match TRDD3. Germline lookup yields CDR1 GEAIGNYY and CDR2 EKD. There are 19 residues in the CDR3. The V and J ends lost 1 base and 1 base, in that order; junction bases with no gene match: 8. In DNA form, the CDR3 reads TGTGCCTGTGACACAGCGACTGGGGGTGGTTCCTGGGACACCCGACAGATGTTTTTC. Its translation is CACDTATGGGSWDTRQMFF.

This clone counts as medium-sized. The chain is built from TRDV2 and TRDJ3; D uncertain. Germline CDR1 and CDR2: GEAIGNYY and EKD. V lost 1 base to trimming and J lost 0 bases, with 6 bases between them. This CDR3 comprises 16 residues. This CDR3 is CACDTLSSWDTRQMFF. The CDR3 bases are TGTGCCTGTGACACTTTAAGCTCCTGGGACACCCGACAGATGTTTTTC.

With regard to this clone: A far larger clone is a single base away, which makes a read error likely. This CDR3 is CACDTLEHTRRTDKLIF. CDR3 DNA: TGTGCCTGTGACACTCTGGAACATACCCGACGGACCGATAAACTCATCTTT. The chain combines TRDV2 with TRDJ1; D gene uncertain. Per the germline V gene, CDR1 is GEAIGNYY and CDR2 is EKD. Between the trimmed V and J ends, which lost 1 base and 2 bases, there was a span of 19 bases. The CDR3 runs 17 residues.

This clone was picked up a small number of times. The chain carries TRDV1 and TRDJ1; D perhaps matches TRDD2 (6 bases). Per the germline V gene, CDR1 is TSWWSYY and CDR2 is QGS. Trimming stripped 2 bases from V and 3 bases from J, with 10 bases between. CDR3 size: 14 residues. The CDR3 DNA reads as TGTGCTCTTGGGGAATCCTACGGGGCCGATAAACTCATCTTT. Translating gives CALGESYGADKLIF.

This clone showed up just a few times. A clone one base away is much larger, so this may be a read error. Other DNA sequences in this sample translate to the same CDR3. This chain uses TRDV2 with TRDJ1; 8 nucleotides align to TRDD3. V trimming: 3 bases; J trimming: 3 bases; junction bases outside the gene matches: 14. The CDR3 spans 17 residues. Germline V gene data show CDR1 as GEAIGNYY and CDR2 as EKD. This CDR3 reads CACDFVLGVNEADKLIF. The CDR3 DNA sequence: TGTGCCTGTGACTTCGTACTGGGGGTCAACGAAGCCGATAAACTCATCTTT.